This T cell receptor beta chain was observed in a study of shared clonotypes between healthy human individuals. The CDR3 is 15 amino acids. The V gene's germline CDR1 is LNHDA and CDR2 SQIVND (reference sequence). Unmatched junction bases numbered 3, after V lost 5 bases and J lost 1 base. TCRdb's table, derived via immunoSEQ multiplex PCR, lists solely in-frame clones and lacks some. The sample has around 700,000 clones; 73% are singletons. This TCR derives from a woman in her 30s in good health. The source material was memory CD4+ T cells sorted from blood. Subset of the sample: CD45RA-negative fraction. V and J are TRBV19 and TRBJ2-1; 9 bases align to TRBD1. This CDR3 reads CASSATGGSYNEQFF. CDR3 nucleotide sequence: TGTGCCAGTAGTGCGACAGGGGGGTCCTACAATGAGCAGTTCTTC.